This T cell receptor (beta chain) derives from a study of cytomegalovirus exposure and HLA in healthy donors. Trimming shortened V by 4 bases and J by 4 bases, and 7 bases separated the two germline ends. The CDR3 covers 12 residues. Germline-derived CDR1 and CDR2 are ENHRY and SYGVKD. Sequencing used immunoSEQ multiplex PCR; TCRdb keeps in-frame clones, though not all of them. This sample has around 150,000 clones; around 90% occur once, and the top ten carry 3%. The J gene is TRBJ1-1, the V gene TRBV10-3; D unresolved. Sequenced input: PBMCs. The sequence was obtained from a woman under 30 in good health and CMV-seropositive. This CDR3 is CAISAETTEAFF. Written as DNA, the CDR3 is TGTGCCATCAGTGCGGAGACCACTGAAGCTTTCTTT.